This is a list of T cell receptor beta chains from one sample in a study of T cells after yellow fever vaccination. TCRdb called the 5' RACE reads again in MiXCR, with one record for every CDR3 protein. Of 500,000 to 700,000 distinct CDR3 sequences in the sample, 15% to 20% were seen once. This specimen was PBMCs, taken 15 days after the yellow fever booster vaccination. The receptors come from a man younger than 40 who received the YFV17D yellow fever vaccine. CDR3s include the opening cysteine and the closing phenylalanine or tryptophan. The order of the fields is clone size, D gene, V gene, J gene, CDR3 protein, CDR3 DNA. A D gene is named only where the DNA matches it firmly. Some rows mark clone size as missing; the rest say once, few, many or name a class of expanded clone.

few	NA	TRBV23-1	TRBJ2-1	CASSQGTGRRINEQFF	TGCGCCAGCAGTCAAGGTACGGGAAGGAGGATCAATGAGCAGTTCTTC
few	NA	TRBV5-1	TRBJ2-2	CASSREVDSTGELFF	TGCGCCAGCAGTCGCGAGGTGGATAGCACCGGGGAGCTGTTTTTT
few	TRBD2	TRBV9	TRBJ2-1	CASSTRLAKYNEQFF	TGTGCCAGCAGCACCCGACTAGCGAAGTACAATGAGCAGTTCTTC
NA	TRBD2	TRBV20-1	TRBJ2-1	CSARDAGGSGNEQFF	TGCAGTGCTAGAGATGCGGGAGGATCAGGGAATGAGCAGTTCTTC
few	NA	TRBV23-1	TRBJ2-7	CASSSMIEQYF	TGCGCCAGCTCATCCATGATCGAGCAGTACTTC
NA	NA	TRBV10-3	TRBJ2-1	CATLDRPSDEQFF	TGTGCCACCCTAGACCGGCCTTCAGATGAGCAGTTCTTC
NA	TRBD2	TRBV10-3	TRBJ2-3	CAISTAGGSVDTQYF	TGTGCCATCAGCACAGCGGGAGGATCGGTAGATACGCAGTATTTT
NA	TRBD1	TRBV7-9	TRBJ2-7	CASSSSQRTGNYEQYF	TGTGCCAGCAGCTCCTCCCAACGGACAGGGAACTACGAGCAGTACTTC
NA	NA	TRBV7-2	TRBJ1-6	CASSPEGLSPLHF	TGTGCCAGCAGCCCGGAGGGGTTATCACCCCTCCACTTT
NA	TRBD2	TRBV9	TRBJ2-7	CASSVSSSGASYEQYF	TGTGCCAGCAGCGTATCCTCTAGCGGGGCCTCCTACGAGCAGTACTTC
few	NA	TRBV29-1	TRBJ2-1	CSVEYRVDNEQFF	TGCAGCGTTGAATACCGGGTCGACAATGAGCAGTTCTTC
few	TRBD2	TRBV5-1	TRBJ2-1	CASSRTSGRLTYNEQFF	TGCGCCAGCAGTCGGACTAGCGGGAGGTTGACCTACAATGAGCAGTTCTTC
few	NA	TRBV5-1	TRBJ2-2	CASSFEADPGELFF	TGCGCCAGCAGCTTCGAGGCAGATCCGGGGGAGCTGTTTTTT
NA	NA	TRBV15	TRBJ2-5	CATSRDRGGALKETQYF	TGTGCCACCAGCAGAGATCGAGGGGGGGCCCTGAAGGAGACCCAGTACTTC
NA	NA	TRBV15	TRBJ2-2	CATSGAGLTGELFF	TGTGCCACCAGCGGAGCGGGCCTGACCGGGGAGCTGTTTTTT
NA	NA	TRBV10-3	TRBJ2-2	CAISESNRDGGELFF	TGTGCCATCAGTGAGTCGAATAGGGATGGCGGGGAGCTGTTTTTT
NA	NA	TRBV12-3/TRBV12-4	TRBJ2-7	CASSLTQGEQYF	TGTGCCAGCAGTTTAACCCAGGGGGAGCAGTACTTC
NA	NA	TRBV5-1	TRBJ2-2	CASSSPPTGELFF	TGCGCCAGCAGCAGTCCTCCCACCGGGGAGCTGTTTTTT
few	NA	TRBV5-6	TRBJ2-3	CASSLDGSTDTQYF	TGTGCCAGCAGCTTGGACGGCAGCACAGATACGCAGTATTTT
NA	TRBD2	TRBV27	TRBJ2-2	CASGDSGRALGTGELFF	TGTGCCAGCGGTGATAGCGGGAGGGCCTTGGGCACCGGGGAGCTGTTTTTT
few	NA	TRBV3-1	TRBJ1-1	CASSQVNAEAFF	TGTGCCAGCAGCCAAGTTAACGCGGAAGCTTTCTTT
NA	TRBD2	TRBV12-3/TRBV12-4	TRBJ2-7	CASSLLAGETEQYF	TGTGCCAGCAGTTTATTAGCGGGAGAAACCGAGCAGTACTTC
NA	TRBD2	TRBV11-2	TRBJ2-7	CASSSQGLANGSPYEQYF	TGTGCCAGCAGCTCTCAGGGACTAGCTAACGGGAGCCCCTACGAGCAGTACTTC
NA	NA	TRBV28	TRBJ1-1	CASIKGARGTEAFF	TGTGCCAGCATCAAAGGGGCCCGGGGGACTGAAGCTTTCTTT
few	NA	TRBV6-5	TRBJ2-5	CASAQRKETQYF	TGTGCCAGCGCCCAGCGGAAAGAGACCCAGTACTTC
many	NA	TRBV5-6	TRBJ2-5	CASSGTDQETQYF	TGTGCCAGCAGCGGTACTGACCAAGAGACCCAGTACTTC
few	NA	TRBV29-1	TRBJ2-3	CSVESYRVAADTDTQYF	TGCAGCGTTGAATCTTACCGGGTAGCGGCGGACACAGATACGCAGTATTTT
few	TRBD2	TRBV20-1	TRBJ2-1	CSAWTSDNNEQFF	TGCAGTGCTTGGACTAGCGACAACAATGAGCAGTTCTTC
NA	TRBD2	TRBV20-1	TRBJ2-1	CSARVSSGSGREQFF	TGCAGTGCTAGAGTTTCTAGCGGGAGTGGCAGGGAGCAGTTCTTC
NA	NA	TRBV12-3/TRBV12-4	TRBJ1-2	CASSPTQHGYTF	TGTGCCAGCAGCCCTACTCAGCATGGCTACACCTTC
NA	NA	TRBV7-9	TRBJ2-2	CASSLAGSGELFF	TGTGCCAGCAGCTTAGCTGGGTCCGGGGAGCTGTTTTTT
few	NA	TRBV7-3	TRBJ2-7	CASSRSGASYEQYF	TGTGCCAGCAGCCGTTCTGGGGCCTCCTACGAGCAGTACTTC
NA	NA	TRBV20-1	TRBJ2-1	CSARDGTGLMTPYNEQFF	TGCAGTGCTAGAGATGGGACTGGGCTGATGACACCGTACAATGAGCAGTTCTTC
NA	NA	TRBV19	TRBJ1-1	CASSTHDRRTEAFF	TGTGCCAGTAGTACCCATGACAGGAGGACCGAAGCTTTCTTT
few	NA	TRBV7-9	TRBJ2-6	CAAKFSGANVLTF	TGTGCCGCAAAATTCTCTGGGGCCAACGTCCTGACTTTC
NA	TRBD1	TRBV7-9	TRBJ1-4	CASRQGAREKLFF	TGTGCCAGCAGACAGGGGGCGCGTGAAAAACTGTTTTTT
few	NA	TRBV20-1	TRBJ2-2	CSARPRDFNTGELFF	TGCAGTGCTCGCCCCCGGGACTTTAACACCGGGGAGCTGTTTTTT
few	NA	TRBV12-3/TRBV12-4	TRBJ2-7	CASSFQGPGGAYEQYF	TGTGCCAGCAGTTTTCAAGGGCCCGGAGGCGCCTACGAGCAGTACTTC
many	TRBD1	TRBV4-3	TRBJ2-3	CASSQDPGQGGPDTQYF	TGCGCCAGCAGCCAAGATCCGGGACAGGGGGGGCCAGATACGCAGTATTTT
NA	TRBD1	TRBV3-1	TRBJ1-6	CASSQGRDRVYSPLHF	TGTGCCAGCAGCCAAGGCCGGGACAGAGTTTATTCACCCCTCCACTTT
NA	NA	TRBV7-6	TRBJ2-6	CASSSSPHRSGANVLTF	TGTGCCAGCAGCTCCTCCCCGCACCGCTCTGGGGCCAACGTCCTGACTTTC
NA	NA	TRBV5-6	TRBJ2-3	CLKTTDTQYF	TGTTTAAAGACCACAGATACGCAGTATTTT
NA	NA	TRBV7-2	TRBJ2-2	CASSLRQAPTGELFF	TGTGCCAGCAGCCTAAGACAGGCCCCCACCGGGGAGCTGTTTTTT
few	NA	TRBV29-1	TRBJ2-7	CSVTGTFSYEQYF	TGCAGCGTTACCGGGACTTTCTCCTACGAGCAGTACTTC
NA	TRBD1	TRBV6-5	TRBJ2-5	CASSYSWTGRQETQYF	TGTGCCAGCAGTTACTCCTGGACAGGGAGGCAAGAGACCCAGTACTTC
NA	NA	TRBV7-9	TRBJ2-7	CASSPMQGSGEQYF	TGTGCCAGCAGCCCGATGCAGGGGTCGGGAGAGCAGTACTTC
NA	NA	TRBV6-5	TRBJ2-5	CASSFRSQETQYF	TGTGCCAGCAGTTTTCGCAGTCAAGAGACCCAGTACTTC
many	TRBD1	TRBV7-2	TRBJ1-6	CASSLGPGGFDSPLHF	TGTGCCAGCAGCTTAGGTCCAGGGGGATTTGATTCACCCCTCCACTTT
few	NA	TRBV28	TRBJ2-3	CASSPSGEADTQYF	TGTGCCAGCAGTCCATCAGGGGAGGCGGATACGCAGTATTTT
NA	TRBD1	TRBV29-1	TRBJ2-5	CSVELGQPQETQYF	TGCAGCGTTGAATTGGGACAGCCCCAAGAGACCCAGTACTTC